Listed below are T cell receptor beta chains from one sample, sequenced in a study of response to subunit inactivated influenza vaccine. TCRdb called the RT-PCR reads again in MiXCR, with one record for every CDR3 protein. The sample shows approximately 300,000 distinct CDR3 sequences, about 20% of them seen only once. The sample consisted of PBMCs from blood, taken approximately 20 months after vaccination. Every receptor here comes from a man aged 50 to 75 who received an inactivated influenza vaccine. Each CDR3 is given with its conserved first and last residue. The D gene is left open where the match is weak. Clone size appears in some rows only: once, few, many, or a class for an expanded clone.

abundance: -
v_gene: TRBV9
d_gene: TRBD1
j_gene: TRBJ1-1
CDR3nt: TGTGCCAGCAGCGCGACAGGGATTAGGTCTGAAGCTTTCTTT
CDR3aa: CASSATGIRSEAFF

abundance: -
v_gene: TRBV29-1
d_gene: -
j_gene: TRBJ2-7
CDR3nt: TGCAGCTTCATGCTAGGAAGCTCCTACGAGCAGTACTTC
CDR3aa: CSFMLGSSYEQYF

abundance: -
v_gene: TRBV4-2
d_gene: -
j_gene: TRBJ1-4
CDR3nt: TGTGCCAGCAGCCAACAGGGGAATGAAAAACTGTTTTTT
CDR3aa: CASSQQGNEKLFF

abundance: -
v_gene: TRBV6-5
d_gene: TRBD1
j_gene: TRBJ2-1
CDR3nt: TGTGCCAGCAGTTGGGGCAGGGGGAAGGGGAATGAGCAGTTCTTC
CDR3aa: CASSWGRGKGNEQFF

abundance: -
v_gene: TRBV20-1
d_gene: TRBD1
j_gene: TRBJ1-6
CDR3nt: TGCAGTCCCCGACAGGGAAATTCACCCCTCCACTTT
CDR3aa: CSPRQGNSPLHF

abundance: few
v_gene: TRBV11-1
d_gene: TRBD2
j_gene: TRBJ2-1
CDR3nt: TGTGCCAGCAGCGCCCAACTTGGGACTAGCCATGAGCAGTTCTTC
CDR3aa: CASSAQLGTSHEQFF

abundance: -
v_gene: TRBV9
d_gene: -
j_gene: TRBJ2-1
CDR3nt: TGTGCCAGCAGCGGGAATGAGCAGTTCTTC
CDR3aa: CASSGNEQFF

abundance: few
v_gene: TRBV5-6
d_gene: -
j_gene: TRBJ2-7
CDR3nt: TGTGCCAGCAGCCAGGACCGACCCGACGAGCAGTACTTC
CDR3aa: CASSQDRPDEQYF

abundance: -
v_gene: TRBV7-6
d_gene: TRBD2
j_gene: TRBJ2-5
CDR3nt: TGTGCCAGCAGCTTAGGGGGGACTAGCGGACAAGAGACCCAGTACTTC
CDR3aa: CASSLGGTSGQETQYF

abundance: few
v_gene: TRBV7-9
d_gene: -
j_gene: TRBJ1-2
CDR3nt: TGTGCCAGCAGCTTGGAGTCAGGGAGGGGCTACACCTTC
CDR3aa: CASSLESGRGYTF

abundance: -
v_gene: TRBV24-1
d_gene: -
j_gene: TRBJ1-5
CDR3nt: TGTGCCACCAGTGATGTGGAGGACAATCAGCCCCAGCATTTT
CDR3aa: CATSDVEDNQPQHF

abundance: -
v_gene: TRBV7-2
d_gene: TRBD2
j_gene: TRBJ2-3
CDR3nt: TGTGCCAGCAGCTTCGGGACTAGAACTAATACGCAGTATTTT
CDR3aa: CASSFGTRTNTQYF

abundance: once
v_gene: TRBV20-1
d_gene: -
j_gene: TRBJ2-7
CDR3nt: TGCAGTTCCCGGGACCCCGAACCACCTTACGAGCAGTACTTC
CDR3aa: CSSRDPEPPYEQYF

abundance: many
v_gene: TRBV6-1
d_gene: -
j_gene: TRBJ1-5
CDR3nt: TGTGCCAGCAGTGAAGCTCATTCAAATCAGCCCCAGCATTTT
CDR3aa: CASSEAHSNQPQHF

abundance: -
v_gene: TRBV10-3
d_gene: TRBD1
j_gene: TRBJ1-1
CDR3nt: TGTGCCATCAGTGGGACAGGGGGGAACACTGAAGCTTTCTTT
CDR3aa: CAISGTGGNTEAFF

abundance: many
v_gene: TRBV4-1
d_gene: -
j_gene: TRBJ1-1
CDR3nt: TGCGCCAGCAGCCAGTCAGTGAACACTGAAGCTTTCTTT
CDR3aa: CASSQSVNTEAFF

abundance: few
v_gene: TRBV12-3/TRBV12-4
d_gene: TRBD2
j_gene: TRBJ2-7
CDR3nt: TGTGCCAGCAGTTTAGCCGGGAGGGCCTATGACGAGCAGTACTTC
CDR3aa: CASSLAGRAYDEQYF

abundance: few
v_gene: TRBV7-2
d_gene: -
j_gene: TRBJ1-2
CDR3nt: TGTGCCAGCAGCTTAGCCACCTGGCAGGGGACTGGCTACACCTTC
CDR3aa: CASSLATWQGTGYTF

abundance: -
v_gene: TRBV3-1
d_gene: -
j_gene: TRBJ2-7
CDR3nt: TGTGCCAGCAGCCAAGATCTAGGGTTCGAGCAGTACTTC
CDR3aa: CASSQDLGFEQYF

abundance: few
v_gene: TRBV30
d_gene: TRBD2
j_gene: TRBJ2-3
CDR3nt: TGTGCCTGGAGACCCCTGCTAGCGGCAGATACGCAGTATTTT
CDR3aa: CAWRPLLAADTQYF

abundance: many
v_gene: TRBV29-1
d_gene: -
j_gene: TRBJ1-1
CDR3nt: TGCAGCGTTGAAGGGGCGCGTGCGGAAGGACCGAGGAACACTGAAGCTTTCTTT
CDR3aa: CSVEGARAEGPRNTEAFF

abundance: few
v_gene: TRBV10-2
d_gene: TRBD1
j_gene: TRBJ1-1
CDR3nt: TGCGCCAGCAGTGAGGCACGCGGACAGGGGAACACTGAAGCTTTCTTT
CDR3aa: CASSEARGQGNTEAFF

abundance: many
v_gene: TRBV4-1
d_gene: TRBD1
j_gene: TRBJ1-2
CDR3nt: TGCGCCAGCAGCACAGGGGGGGACTATGGCTACACCTTC
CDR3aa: CASSTGGDYGYTF

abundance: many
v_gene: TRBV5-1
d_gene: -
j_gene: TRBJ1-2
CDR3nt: TGCGCCAGCAGCTTGGGGCAGTTTAACTATGGCTACACCTTC
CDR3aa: CASSLGQFNYGYTF

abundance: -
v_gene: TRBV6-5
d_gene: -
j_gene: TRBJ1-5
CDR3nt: TGTGCCAGCAGCTATAATAGGAGGACTGGCGATCAGCCCCAGCATTTT
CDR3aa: CASSYNRRTGDQPQHF

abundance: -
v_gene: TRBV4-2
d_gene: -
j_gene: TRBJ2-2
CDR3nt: TGTGCCAGCAGCCAGTCAGGACAGAGGAACACCGGGGAGCTGTTTTTT
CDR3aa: CASSQSGQRNTGELFF

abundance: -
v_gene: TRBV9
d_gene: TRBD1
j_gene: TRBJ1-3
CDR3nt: TGTGCCAGCAGCGCATTTGGACAGGGCCAACGAAACACCATATATTTT
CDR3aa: CASSAFGQGQRNTIYF

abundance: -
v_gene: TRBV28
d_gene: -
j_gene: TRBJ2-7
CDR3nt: TGTGCCAGCAGTTCCGGACGTTACCTTTCCTACGAGCAGTACTTC
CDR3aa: CASSSGRYLSYEQYF

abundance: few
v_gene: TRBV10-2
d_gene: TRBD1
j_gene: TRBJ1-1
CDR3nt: TGCGCCAGCAAAGCAGGGGGCTTCGGCACTGAAGCTTTCTTT
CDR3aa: CASKAGGFGTEAFF

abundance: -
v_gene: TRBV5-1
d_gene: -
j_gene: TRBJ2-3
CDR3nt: TGCGCCAGCAGCTTGGCCTGGGGTAGTGCAGATACGCAGTATTTT
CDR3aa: CASSLAWGSADTQYF

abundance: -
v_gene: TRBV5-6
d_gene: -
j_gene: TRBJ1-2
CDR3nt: TGTGCCAGCAGCTTTATCCATGGCTACACCTTC
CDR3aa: CASSFIHGYTF

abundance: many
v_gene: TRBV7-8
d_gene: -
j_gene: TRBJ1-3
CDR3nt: TGTGCCAGCAGCAGTCCCGGGACTCTGGACACCATATATTTT
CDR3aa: CASSSPGTLDTIYF

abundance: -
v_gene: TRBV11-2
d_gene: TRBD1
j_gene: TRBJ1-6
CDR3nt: TGTGCCAGCAGCTCAGGGGGCAGTAATTCACCCCTCCACTTT
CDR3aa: CASSSGGSNSPLHF

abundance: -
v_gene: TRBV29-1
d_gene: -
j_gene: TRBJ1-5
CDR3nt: TGCAGCGTTGTTTTGACAGACTACAGATATAGCAATCAGCCCCAGCATTTT
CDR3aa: CSVVLTDYRYSNQPQHF

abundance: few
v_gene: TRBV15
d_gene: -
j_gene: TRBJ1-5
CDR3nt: TGTGCCACCAGCAGAGAGAGGGCGGTTTATAGCAATCAGCCCCAGCATTTT
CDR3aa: CATSRERAVYSNQPQHF

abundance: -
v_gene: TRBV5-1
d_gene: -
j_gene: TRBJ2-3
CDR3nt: TGCGCCAGCAGCTCAAGTCTTACTAGCACAGATACGCAGTATTTT
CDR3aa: CASSSSLTSTDTQYF

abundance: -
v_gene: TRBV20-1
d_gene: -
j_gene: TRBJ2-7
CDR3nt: TGCAGTGCTAGAGATAGGCGGGGGCTCCTCTACGAGCAGTACTTC
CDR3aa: CSARDRRGLLYEQYF

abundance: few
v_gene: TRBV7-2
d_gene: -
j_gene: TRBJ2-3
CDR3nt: TGTGCCAGCAGCTTACCATTCGCCACAGATACGCAGTATTTT
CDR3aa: CASSLPFATDTQYF

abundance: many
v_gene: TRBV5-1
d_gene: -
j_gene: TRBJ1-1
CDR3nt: TGCGCCAGCAGCTTGGACGCCGGGAACACTGAAGCTTTCTTT
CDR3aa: CASSLDAGNTEAFF

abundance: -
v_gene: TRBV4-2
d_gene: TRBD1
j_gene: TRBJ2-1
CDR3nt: TGTGCCAGCAGCCGAGAACTAGGGACAGGGGGTGATGAGCAGTTCTTC
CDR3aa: CASSRELGTGGDEQFF

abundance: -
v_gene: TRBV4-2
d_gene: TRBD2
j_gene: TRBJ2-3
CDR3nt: TGTGCCAGCAGCCAAGAGGGCGGGGGGACAGATACGCAGTATTTT
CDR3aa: CASSQEGGGTDTQYF